These T cell receptor beta chains were read from a single sample in a study of T-cell reconstitution after alpha-beta-depleted transplantation in children. Each CDR3 protein gets one entry after TCRdb re-called the PCR reads with MiXCR. Among just under 250,000 distinct CDR3 sequences listed, 25% were seen once. The sample consisted of PBMCs, taken before TCRalphabeta/CD19-depleted stem cell transplant. These receptor sequences come from a girl aged 2-15 years with Fanconi anemia, due to receive a stem cell transplant. Each CDR3 is given with its conserved first and last residue. D genes are given only for firm matches. Some rows mark clone size as missing; the rest say once, few, many or name a class of expanded clone.

>.|TRBV20-1|TRBJ2-1|.
CSASLGSGEQFF
TGCAGTGCTAGCTTGGGTTCGGGTGAGCAGTTCTTC
>.|TRBV28|TRBJ1-4|many
CASSSTATNEKLFF
TGTGCCAGCAGTTCCACAGCAACTAATGAAAAACTGTTTTTT
>.|TRBV25-1|TRBJ2-7|many
CASKDRARDEQYF
TGTGCCAGCAAGGACAGAGCGCGCGACGAGCAGTACTTC
>.|TRBV12-3/TRBV12-4|TRBJ1-4|.
CASSLGSEKLFF
TGTGCCAGCAGTTTGGGAAGTGAAAAACTGTTTTTT
>TRBD2|TRBV2|TRBJ2-7|.
CASSEFLADEQYF
TGTGCCAGCAGTGAGTTTCTAGCGGACGAGCAGTACTTC
>.|TRBV23-1|TRBJ2-1|.
CASSRPNLGPTRRGYNEQFF
TGCGCCAGCAGTCGGCCGAACCTTGGGCCCACTAGAAGGGGATACAATGAGCAGTTCTTC
>.|TRBV5-1|TRBJ2-3|few
CASSLHGQSTDTQYF
TGCGCCAGCAGCCTGCACGGACAGAGCACAGATACGCAGTATTTT
>.|TRBV12-3/TRBV12-4|TRBJ2-2|many
CASSFRRGRRTGELFF
TGTGCCAGCAGTTTTCGGCGGGGCCGACGCACCGGGGAGCTGTTTTTT
>.|TRBV12-3/TRBV12-4|TRBJ2-5|.
CASSFTGAGETQYF
TGTGCCAGCAGTTTTACAGGCGCGGGGGAGACCCAGTACTTC
>.|TRBV6-5|TRBJ2-7|many
CASMKGYEQYF
TGTGCCAGCATGAAGGGCTACGAGCAGTACTTC
>.|TRBV25-1|TRBJ2-3|.
CASSEYGGPSFTDTQYF
TGTGCCAGCAGTGAATATGGCGGGCCTTCTTTCACAGATACGCAGTATTTT
>TRBD1|TRBV12-3/TRBV12-4|TRBJ2-5|many
CASRETGAQTQYF
TGTGCCAGCAGAGAGACAGGGGCACAGACCCAGTACTTC
>.|TRBV5-1|TRBJ2-1|many
CASSDYIRGPSYNEQFF
TGCGCCAGCAGCGACTACATTAGAGGTCCATCATACAATGAGCAGTTCTTC
>TRBD2|TRBV28|TRBJ2-3|.
CASSGETSGGYTDTQYF
TGTGCCAGCAGTGGGGAGACTAGCGGGGGGTACACAGATACGCAGTATTTT
>.|TRBV4-2|TRBJ2-1|many
CASSQDKSISYNEQFF
TGTGCCAGCAGCCAAGATAAGTCCATCTCCTACAATGAGCAGTTCTTC
>.|TRBV28|TRBJ2-5|many
CASSSGWRETQYF
TGTGCCAGCAGTTCAGGGTGGAGGGAGACCCAGTACTTC
>TRBD2|TRBV29-1|TRBJ2-7|many
CSVGLGRAGGYEQYF
TGCAGCGTTGGTCTTGGGAGAGCGGGAGGCTACGAGCAGTACTTC
>.|TRBV28|TRBJ2-1|few
CASSLTAYGSHNEQFF
TGTGCCAGCAGTTTAACCGCCTACGGTAGTCACAATGAGCAGTTCTTC
>TRBD1|TRBV29-1|TRBJ2-7|many
CSGWTGPYEQYF
TGCAGCGGATGGACAGGGCCCTACGAGCAGTACTTC
>.|TRBV6-5|TRBJ2-1|.
CASGSLGDEQFF
TGTGCCAGCGGGTCCCTTGGCGATGAGCAGTTCTTC
>.|TRBV3-1|TRBJ2-1|.
CASSQSRFGEQFF
TGTGCCAGCAGCCAAAGCCGGTTTGGTGAGCAGTTCTTC
>.|TRBV18|TRBJ2-5|many
CASSPSRGYGETQYF
TGTGCCAGCTCACCGAGTCGGGGCTACGGAGAGACCCAGTACTTC
>.|TRBV20-1|TRBJ2-1|few
CSARESFNEQFF
TGCAGTGCTAGAGAAAGTTTTAATGAGCAGTTCTTC
>.|TRBV5-1|TRBJ2-5|few
CASSLVPGKETQYF
TGCGCCAGCAGCTTGGTACCGGGAAAAGAGACCCAGTACTTC
>TRBD2|TRBV4-2|TRBJ2-7|few
CASSQVPSGSYEQYF
TGTGCCAGCAGCCAAGTTCCTAGCGGGAGCTACGAGCAGTACTTC
>TRBD1|TRBV20-1|TRBJ2-6|many
CSARELPPLGQPSGANVLTF
TGCAGTGCTAGAGAACTCCCCCCATTGGGACAGCCCTCTGGGGCCAACGTCCTGACTTTC
>.|TRBV20-1|TRBJ2-1|many
CSATGQHNEQFF
TGCAGTGCTACCGGACAGCACAATGAGCAGTTCTTC
>.|TRBV6-5|TRBJ2-1|many
CASRVSYNNEQFF
TGTGCCAGCAGGGTTTCGTACAACAATGAGCAGTTCTTC
>TRBD2|TRBV11-2|TRBJ2-7|few
CASSLTAVAGGNSYEQYF
TGTGCCAGCAGCTTAACCGCAGTAGCGGGAGGGAACTCCTACGAGCAGTACTTC
>TRBD2|TRBV27|TRBJ2-5|.
CASSSWTSGRAGEAQYF
TGTGCCAGCAGTTCCTGGACTAGCGGGAGGGCAGGGGAGGCCCAGTACTTC
>.|TRBV6-2/TRBV6-3|TRBJ1-1|few
CASSSEGFGRGNTEAFF
TGTGCCAGCAGTTCGGAAGGGTTCGGGCGGGGCAACACTGAAGCTTTCTTT
>.|TRBV5-1|TRBJ2-1|few
CASSLEGSSYNEQFF
TGCGCCAGCAGCTTGGAGGGGAGTTCCTACAATGAGCAGTTCTTC
>.|TRBV5-1|TRBJ2-3|.
CASSLGFLVSLVPDTQYF
TGCGCCAGCAGCTTGGGGTTCTTGGTCTCACTAGTTCCAGATACGCAGTATTTT
>TRBD1|TRBV6-2/TRBV6-3|TRBJ1-1|.
CASSYSIHQPGQGFGTEAFF
TGTGCCAGCAGTTACTCCATCCACCAACCGGGACAGGGATTTGGCACTGAAGCTTTCTTT
>TRBD2|TRBV6-5|TRBJ2-7|many
CASSYSASGRKGYEQYF
TGTGCCAGCAGTTACTCGGCTAGCGGGAGAAAGGGCTACGAGCAGTACTTC
>.|TRBV12-3/TRBV12-4|TRBJ2-4|many
CASSFLLPRAKNIQYF
TGTGCCAGCAGTTTCCTTCTTCCGCGGGCCAAAAACATTCAGTACTTC
>TRBD1|TRBV29-1|TRBJ2-7|few
CSAVDRADYEQYF
TGCAGCGCCGTCGACAGGGCGGACTACGAGCAGTACTTC
>TRBD2|TRBV4-2|TRBJ2-2|many
CASSHPRVEAGTGELFF
TGTGCCAGCAGCCACCCCAGGGTGGAAGCGGGAACCGGGGAGCTGTTTTTT
>TRBD2|TRBV4-2|TRBJ2-7|many
CASSQVGGGRANEQYF
TGTGCCAGCAGCCAAGTAGGCGGAGGGAGGGCCAACGAGCAGTACTTC
>.|TRBV4-2|TRBJ2-2|.
CASSGGGTGRANTGELFF
TGTGCCAGCAGCGGGGGAGGAACAGGGAGGGCGAACACCGGGGAGCTGTTTTTT
>TRBD1|TRBV11-2|TRBJ2-3|.
CASSPRGQGQDTQYF
TGTGCCAGCAGCCCTAGAGGACAGGGGCAAGATACGCAGTATTTT